What follows are 3 T cell receptor beta chains derived from one specimen sequenced in a study of PD-1 blockade in classical Hodgkin lymphoma (dated by TCRdb to 2019 to 2021). Libraries were prepared through the immunoSEQ multiplex PCR assay. This immuneACCESS table, as held by TCRdb, lists in-frame sequences with V and J called but not all clones. Of the missing ones, under half trace to an unresolved V gene in checked studies; the others have no known cause. This sample comprises about 63,000 clones, more than 75% of them detected only once. The top ten clonotypes cover more than 5% of the sample. The meaning of the sample's time point label: cycle 2 day 1 (C2D1) of nivolumab. Relapse after autologous stem cell transplantation had occurred in all trial patients, and cohorts A, B and C were distinguished by prior brentuximab vedotin exposure. This specimen was peripheral blood mononuclear cells (PBMCs), taken before the second cycle of nivolumab. The receptors here all came from a human donor with classical Hodgkin lymphoma.

The V gene is TRBV27, the J gene TRBJ1-2, with TRBD1 as a possible D gene (5 bases). Between the trimmed V and J ends, which lost 2 bases and 1 base, there was a span of 5 bases. The CDR3 covers 13 residues. The V gene's germline CDR1 is MNHEY and CDR2 SMNVEV (reference sequence). In DNA, the CDR3 is TGTGCCAGCAGTTTACAGGGTAACTATGGCTACACCTTC. Residues: CASSLQGNYGYTF.

This clone was seen once. The CDR3 is CASSQVRGRGTYEQYF. The CDR3 nucleotides read TGCGCCAGCAGCCAAGTAAGGGGCAGGGGGACCTACGAGCAGTACTTC. This chain uses TRBV4-1 with TRBJ2-7; 7 nucleotides line up with TRBD1. This CDR3 is built from 16 residues. The junction had 8 bases not matched to a gene; V was cut back by 1 base and J by 2 bases. Germline CDR1 reads MGHRA; CDR2 reads YSYEKL.

The chain has TRBV2 and TRBJ2-3; TRBD1 aligns across 8 bases. The length of the CDR3 is 14 residues. Germline V lookup: CDR1 SNHLY, CDR2 FYNNEI. V shed 4 bases, J shed 1 base, and the junction held 1 base outside the gene matches. The CDR3 loop is CASSVDRGTDTQYF. The CDR3 DNA sequence: TGTGCCAGCAGTGTGGACAGGGGCACAGATACGCAGTATTTT.